This entry lists 25 T cell receptor beta chains sequenced from one sample in a study of CD8+ T cells in alopecia areata. Described treatment: oral pan-JAK inhibitor, 5-10 mg twice daily. Sequencing used cDNA as its template, made by extracting RNA and reverse transcribing it. Libraries were prepared by immunoSEQ multiplex PCR; TCRdb keeps only in-frame clonotypes and omits some of them. Of 120,000 or so clones listed, around 60% are singletons. Source: CD4+ T cells sorted from blood, taken at week 4, from a patient treated with tofacitinib. Receptors originate from a human donor with alopecia areata.

This clone occurred once. V is TRBV5-1 and J is TRBJ1-5, with D tentatively TRBD1 (5 bases). Trimming left V 4 bases short and J 1 base short, with 9 bases between. Germline V CDR1 and CDR2: SGHRS, YFSETQ. CDR3 length: 14 residues. The CDR3 nucleotides read TGCGCCAGCAGCGGAGGGGACAGCAATCAGCCCCAGCATTTT. Residues: CASSGGDSNQPQHF.

The chain recombines TRBV30 with TRBJ1-1, with 7 bases lining up with TRBD1. Trimming took 0 bases from V and 10 from J; bases not matched to a gene: 11. CDR1 GTSNPN and CDR2 SVGIG come from the germline V gene (reference sequence). The CDR3 extends over 14 amino acids. DNA for the CDR3: TGTGCCTGGAGTGTTGGAGGGGGCGAGTTTTCAGCTTTCTTT. This gives the protein CAWSVGGGEFSAFF. Supplemented by reference TRBV30 and TRBJ1-1, the full variable domain reads SQTIHQWPATLVQPVGSPLSLECTVEGTSNPNLYWYRQAAGRGLQLLFYSVGIGQISSEVPQNLSASRPQDRQFILSSKKLLLSDSGFYLCAWSVGGGEFSAFFGQGTRLTVV.

This clone came up a few times. V gene TRBV20-1 combines with J gene TRBJ1-1; TRBD1 matches 7 bases. J gave up 12 bases and V 4 bases, and 8 bases lay outside the gene matches. The CDR3 runs 11 residues. Germline assignment: CDR1 DFQATT and CDR2 SNEGSKA (reference sequence). The CDR3 DNA reads TGCAGTGCTACGAGACAGGGTTTGTCTTTCTTT. Protein: CSATRQGLSFF.

This chain joins TRBV7-2 and TRBJ1-6, with D perhaps TRBD1 (5 bases). From germline, CDR1 is SGHTA and CDR2 FQGNSA. The V and J ends lost 2 bases and 7 bases respectively, with 12 bases between them. This CDR3 region has 15 residues. CDR3 in amino acids: CASSLTLGGNSPLHF. CDR3 bases: TGTGCCAGCAGCTTAACCCTCGGGGGGAATTCACCCCTCCACTTT.

This chain uses TRBV18 with TRBJ2-7; D gene ambiguous. In germline, CDR1 is KGHSH, CDR2 LQKENI. This CDR3 is 12 amino acids long. Trimming shortened V by 2 bases and J by 4 bases, and 6 bases separated the two germline ends. For the CDR3, the DNA is TGTGCCAGCTCACCAAACACTTACGAGCAGTACTTC. Translated, it gives CASSPNTYEQYF.

The chain uses TRBV30 and TRBJ2-4; no firm D call. The CDR3 has 12 residues. The V end lost 1 base, the J end lost 9 bases, and 10 bases lay between the germline ends. In germline, CDR1 is GTSNPN, CDR2 SVGIG (reference sequence). The CDR3 protein is CAWSALSGIQYF. CDR3 DNA: TGTGCCTGGAGTGCCCTGTCGGGCATTCAGTACTTC.

In DNA form, the CDR3 reads TGTGCCAGCAGTCGTGGGAATGACGGGACCCAGTACTTC. Translating it yields CASSRGNDGTQYF. The gene calls are TRBV28 and TRBJ2-5, with D unresolved. The V end was cut by 5 bases, the J end by 7 bases, with 14 bases between. Germline V gene data show CDR1 as MDHEN and CDR2 as SYDVKM. There are 13 residues in the CDR3.

V and J are TRBV7-3 and TRBJ2-4, with 9 bases that match TRBD2. Looked up from germline, CDR1 is SGHTA and CDR2 is FQGTGA. The CDR3 runs 15 residues. V was pared by 5 bases and J by 6 bases, with 8 bases of the junction left unmatched. This chain's CDR3 is CASSPAGGEGNIQYF. In nucleotides, the CDR3 is TGTGCCAGCAGCCCCGCGGGAGGGGAGGGAAACATTCAGTACTTC.

The CDR3 loop reads CASITQGTNQPQHF. CDR3 nucleotide sequence: TGTGCCAGTATCACACAGGGAACCAATCAGCCCCAGCATTTT. The chain employs TRBV6-1 and TRBJ1-5, with a weak D call TRBD1 (6 bases). The CDR3 length is 14 residues. Trimming stripped 9 bases from V and 3 bases from J, with 15 bases between. The germline gives CDR1 MNHNS, CDR2 SASEGT.

The chain combines TRBV9 with TRBJ2-5; no definite D call. The germline gives CDR1 SGDLS, CDR2 YYNGEE. Trimming removed 3 bases at V and 5 bases at J, with 2 bases between. The CDR3 runs to 10 residues. DNA of the CDR3: TGTGCCAGCAGCGGGGAGACCCAGTACTTC. It encodes CASSGETQYF.

This chain joins TRBV30 and TRBJ1-1; a possible D gene is TRBD1 (5 bases). The ends were cut back, 2 bases at V and 3 bases at J, with 10 bases in the middle. The CDR3 spans 13 residues. CDR1 and CDR2 from the germline V gene are GTSNPN and SVGIG (reference sequence). The CDR3 is CAWSPRRDTEAFF. The CDR3 region has the DNA TGTGCCTGGAGTCCCCGCAGGGACACTGAAGCTTTCTTT.

The rearrangement uses TRBV13 and TRBJ2-5; 10 bases align to TRBD2. The germline CDR1 and CDR2 sequences are PRHDT and FYEKMQ (reference sequence). The J segment lost 3 bases and the V segment lost 2 bases, leaving 0 bases of the junction unmatched. The CDR3 totals 14 residues. The CDR3 DNA is TGTGCCAGCAGCTTAACTAGCGGGGAAGAGACCCAGTACTTC. Translated: CASSLTSGEETQYF.

The CDR3 sequence is CASSQMTGTDNQPQHF. CDR3 sequence (DNA): TGCGCCAGCAGCCAAATGACCGGGACAGACAATCAGCCCCAGCATTTT. J is TRBJ1-5 and V is TRBV4-1, with 7 bases aligning to TRBD1. Germline CDR1 reads MGHRA; CDR2 reads YSYEKL. The CDR3 is made up of 16 amino acids. The ends lost 2 bases at V and 3 bases at J; junction bases unmatched: 7.

This clone was counted between two and nine times. The chain's CDR3 is CASSLTRATDTQYF. CDR3 sequence (DNA): TGCGCCAGCAGCTTGACAAGGGCCACAGATACGCAGTATTTT. This chain joins TRBV5-1 and TRBJ2-3; D not certain. Trimming cost V 1 base and J 2 bases, with 8 bases left between them. CDR1 SGHRS and CDR2 YFSETQ come from the germline V gene. The CDR3 has 14 residues.

The table lists this clone with a few counts. The chain links TRBV7-2 to TRBJ1-2; D is possibly TRBD1 (6 bases). Per the germline V gene, CDR1 is SGHTA and CDR2 is FQGNSA. V lost 0 bases and J lost 7, with 12 bases in between. The CDR3 is 14 amino acids. CDR3 DNA: TGTGCCAGCAGCTTAGCCGTGGGGGGCGGTGGCTACACCTTC. It codes for CASSLAVGGGGYTF.

The V call is TRBV6-5, the J call TRBJ1-4; no clear D. The V and J ends lost 2 bases and 2 bases respectively, with 9 bases between them. Germline-derived CDR1 and CDR2 are MNHEY and SVGAGI. The CDR3 is 15 residues long. The DNA of the CDR3 is TGTGCCAGCAGTTACGGTGTCGGCACTAATGAAAAACTGTTTTTT. Translated: CASSYGVGTNEKLFF.

The chain is built from TRBV4-1 and TRBJ1-4, with D perhaps TRBD1 (5 bases). V was cut by 4 bases and J by 6 bases, with 18 bases left in between. Germline V gene lookup returns CDR1 MGHRA and CDR2 YSYEKL. The CDR3 runs 16 residues. The CDR3 is CASSPNSGRRDEKLFF. In DNA, the CDR3 is TGCGCCAGCAGCCCTAATTCAGGGAGGAGAGATGAAAAACTGTTTTTT.

This sequence joins TRBV15 and TRBJ2-1; D is undetermined. Trimming took 0 bases from V and 9 from J, leaving 6 bases between them. CDR1 is LNHNV and CDR2 is YYDKDF in the germline V gene (reference sequence). The CDR3 is 12 residues long. The CDR3: CATSRERSEQFF. CDR3 bases: TGTGCCACCAGCAGAGAGAGGAGTGAGCAGTTCTTC.

Of note for this clone: Other nucleotide sequences in the sample specify the same CDR3. V gene TRBV30 combines with J gene TRBJ1-5; D call uncertain. Between the trimmed V and J ends, which lost 2 bases and 2 bases, there was a span of 7 bases. The CDR3 extends over 13 amino acids. CDR1 is GTSNPN and CDR2 is SVGIG in the germline V gene (reference sequence). CDR3 sequence: CAWSTRGNQPQHF. The CDR3 coding sequence is TGTGCCTGGAGTACGCGGGGCAATCAGCCCCAGCATTTT.

This chain connects TRBV27 to TRBJ1-5; no reliable D call. V was shortened by 7 bases and J by 1 base, with 26 bases between the two germline ends. CDR3 length equals 19 residues. Germline V gives CDR1 MNHEY, CDR2 SMNVEV (reference sequence). CDR3 in amino acids: CASTLGRVYTSGSNQPQHF. CDR3 nucleotides: TGTGCCAGCACCTTGGGGAGGGTCTACACGAGCGGGAGCAATCAGCCCCAGCATTTT.

The chain joins TRBV27 to TRBJ1-1; D unresolved. Trimming shortened V by 3 bases and J by 1 base, and 9 bases separated the two germline ends. In germline, CDR1 is MNHEY, CDR2 SMNVEV (reference sequence). CDR3 length equals 14 residues. The CDR3 sequence is CASSFRTGNTEAFF. The CDR3 region has the DNA TGTGCCAGCAGTTTTAGGACGGGGAACACTGAAGCTTTCTTT.

CDR3 sequence: CASSKKTEAFF. CDR3 in DNA: TGTGCCAGCAGCAAAAAGACTGAAGCTTTCTTT. The chain couples TRBV2 to TRBJ1-1, with D unclear. The germline V and J ends were trimmed by 6 bases and 5 bases, with 7 bases remaining between them. Germline values: CDR1 SNHLY, CDR2 FYNNEI. This CDR3 contains 11 residues.

The chain recombines TRBV4-1 with TRBJ1-4, with D possibly matching TRBD1 (5 bases). CDR1 and CDR2 from the germline V gene are MGHRA and YSYEKL. The CDR3 has 16 amino acids. The V gene lost 2 bases and the J gene lost 7 bases, with 17 bases spanning the gap. The CDR3 DNA is TGCGCCAGCAGCCAACCTCTGCAGGGAAGGGGTGAAAAACTGTTTTTT. It is translated as CASSQPLQGRGEKLFF.

This chain connects TRBV25-1 to TRBJ2-6; no reliable D call. Trimming cost V 6 bases and J 3 bases, with 6 bases left between them. The CDR3 contains 13 residues. Germline assignment: CDR1 MGHDK and CDR2 SYGVNS. In nucleotides, the CDR3 is TGTGCCAGCAGCGATCTTGGGGCCAACGTCCTGACTTTC. Its protein product is CASSDLGANVLTF. Together with reference TRBV25-1 and TRBJ2-6, the CDR3 gives the full variable domain: EADIYQTPRYLVIGTGKKITLECSQTMGHDKMYWYQQDPGMELHLIHYSYGVNSTEKGDLSSESTVSRIRTEHFPLTLESARPSHTSQYLCASSDLGANVLTFGAGSRLTVL.

This clone was detected a few times. The genes are TRBV29-1 and TRBJ2-7; 7 bases are a match to TRBD1. V dropped 7 bases and J dropped 5; count of bases not matched to a gene: 14. Looked up from germline, CDR1 is SQVTM and CDR2 is ANQGSEA. The CDR3 extends over 14 amino acids. CDR3 DNA sequence: TGCAGCGCCGGAACAGGCAGGGGGTACGACGAGCAGTACTTC. Protein: CSAGTGRGYDEQYF.